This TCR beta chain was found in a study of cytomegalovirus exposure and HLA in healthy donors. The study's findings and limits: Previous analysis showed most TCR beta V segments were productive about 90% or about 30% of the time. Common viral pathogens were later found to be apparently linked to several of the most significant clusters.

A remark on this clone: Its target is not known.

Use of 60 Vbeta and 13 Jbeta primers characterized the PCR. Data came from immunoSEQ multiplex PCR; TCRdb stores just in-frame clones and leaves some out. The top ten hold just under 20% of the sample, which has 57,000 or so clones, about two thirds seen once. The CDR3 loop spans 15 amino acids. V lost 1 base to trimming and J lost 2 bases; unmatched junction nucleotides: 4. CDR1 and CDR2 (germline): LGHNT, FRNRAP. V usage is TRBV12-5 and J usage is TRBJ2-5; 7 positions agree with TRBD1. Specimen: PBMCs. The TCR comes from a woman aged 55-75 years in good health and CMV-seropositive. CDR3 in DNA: TGTGCTAGTGGTTTGGGCCGGACAGGACAAGAGACCCAGTACTTC. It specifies CASGLGRTGQETQYF.